This TCR beta chain was recovered during a study of early T cells in non-severe SARS-CoV-2 infection. The wider study: It was bulk RNA from unsorted whole blood that was sequenced, and the chains were unpaired.

The CDR3 totals 13 residues. V lost 2 bases and J lost 0, with 4 bases in between. This clonotype is categorized as medium-sized. The antigen remains unidentified. The protocol attached unique molecular identifiers to individual cDNA molecules. TCRdb called the 5' RACE reads again in MiXCR, with one record for every CDR3 protein. The sample holds just over 9,000 distinct CDR3 sequences, about 4.8% seen once. Study-level results: Comparison of clonotypes with VDJdb favored anti-spike CD8 responses while missing private and CD4 specificities.

The TCR was taken from an adult who was a healthcare worker with PCR-confirmed SARS-CoV-2 infection or an uninfected control (not recorded which). Sequenced input: whole blood. The V call is TRBV12-3 or TRBV12-4, the J call TRBJ2-5; D call uncertain. The CDR3 coding sequence is TGTGCCAGCAGTTTACGGTACCAAGAGACCCAGTACTTC. Amino acids: CASSLRYQETQYF.